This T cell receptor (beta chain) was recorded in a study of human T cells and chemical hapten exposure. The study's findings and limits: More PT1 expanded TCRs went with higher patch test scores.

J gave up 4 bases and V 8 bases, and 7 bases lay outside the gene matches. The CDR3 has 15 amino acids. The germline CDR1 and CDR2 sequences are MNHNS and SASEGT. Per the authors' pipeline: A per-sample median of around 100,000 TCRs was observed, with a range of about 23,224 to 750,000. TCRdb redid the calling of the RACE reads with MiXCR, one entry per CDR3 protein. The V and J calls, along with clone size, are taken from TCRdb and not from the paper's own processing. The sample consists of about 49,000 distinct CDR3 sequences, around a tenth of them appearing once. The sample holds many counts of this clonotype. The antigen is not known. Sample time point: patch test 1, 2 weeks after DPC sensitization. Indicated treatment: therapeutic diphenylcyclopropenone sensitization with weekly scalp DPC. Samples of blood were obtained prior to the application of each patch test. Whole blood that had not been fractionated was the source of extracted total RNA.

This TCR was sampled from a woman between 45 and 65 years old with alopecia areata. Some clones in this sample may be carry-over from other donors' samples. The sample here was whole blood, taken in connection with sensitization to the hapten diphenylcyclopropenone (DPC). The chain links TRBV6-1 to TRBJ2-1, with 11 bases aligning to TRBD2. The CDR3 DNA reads TGTGCCAGCTTGCCCGGGACTAGCGGATACAATGAGCAGTTCTTC. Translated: CASLPGTSGYNEQFF.